Listed below are T cell receptor beta chains from one sample, sequenced in a study of cytomegalovirus exposure and HLA in healthy donors. The method was immunoSEQ multiplex PCR; TCRdb's version includes in-frame clones alone and lacks a portion of them. This table holds 110,000 or so clones, roughly 86% found once. Sample: PBMCs. The source of these receptors is a woman between 18 and 29 years old in good health and CMV-seronegative. Both conserved end residues are part of each CDR3. The D gene is left open where the match is weak. Size is stated for part of the rows, as once, few or many counts, or as a class when the clone is expanded.

cdr3_nt: TGTGCTAGTGGTTTGGGGGCCAGGGGCCCGACAGATACGCAGTATTTT
cdr3_aa: CASGLGARGPTDTQYF
d_call: .
j_call: TRBJ2-3
clone_size: .
v_call: TRBV12-5

cdr3_nt: TGCGCCAGCAGCCGAGTTAGCGGGTCGTACAATGAGCAGTTCTTC
cdr3_aa: CASSRVSGSYNEQFF
d_call: TRBD2
j_call: TRBJ2-1
clone_size: .
v_call: TRBV4-3

cdr3_nt: TGTGCCAGCAGCTTAGAATGGGGCTCGTATAGCAATCAGCCCCAGCATTTT
cdr3_aa: CASSLEWGSYSNQPQHF
d_call: .
j_call: TRBJ1-5
clone_size: .
v_call: TRBV7-2

cdr3_nt: TGTGCCAGCAGTTCGAACGGGGGAAACACCATATATTTT
cdr3_aa: CASSSNGGNTIYF
d_call: .
j_call: TRBJ1-3
clone_size: .
v_call: TRBV28

cdr3_nt: TGTGCCTGGAGTACGGGGGGGGCGGGCAATGAGCAGTTCTTC
cdr3_aa: CAWSTGGAGNEQFF
d_call: TRBD2
j_call: TRBJ2-1
clone_size: .
v_call: TRBV30

cdr3_nt: TGTGCCAGCAGAAACAGGGAGGGGGGGTTGTACGAGCAGTACTTC
cdr3_aa: CASRNREGGLYEQYF
d_call: .
j_call: TRBJ2-7
clone_size: once
v_call: TRBV6-1

cdr3_nt: TGTGCCAGCAGCGTCCTAGGAGACACTGAAGCTTTCTTT
cdr3_aa: CASSVLGDTEAFF
d_call: .
j_call: TRBJ1-1
clone_size: .
v_call: TRBV9

cdr3_nt: TGTGCCAGCAGCGTAGACGGCAAGGTAAGCGGGAGGTTGTGGGAGCAGTACTTC
cdr3_aa: CASSVDGKVSGRLWEQYF
d_call: TRBD2
j_call: TRBJ2-7
clone_size: .
v_call: TRBV9

cdr3_nt: TGTGCCAGCAGTGAGACTAGCGGGAGGGTAGAGCAGTTCTTC
cdr3_aa: CASSETSGRVEQFF
d_call: TRBD2
j_call: TRBJ2-1
clone_size: .
v_call: TRBV6-1

cdr3_nt: TGTGCCAGCAGCTTGGGTGACAGTCACAATGAGCAGTTCTTC
cdr3_aa: CASSLGDSHNEQFF
d_call: .
j_call: TRBJ2-1
clone_size: .
v_call: TRBV7-9

cdr3_nt: TGTGCCAGCAGCCAAGACCTAGCGGAGTCCTACGAGCAGTACTTC
cdr3_aa: CASSQDLAESYEQYF
d_call: TRBD2
j_call: TRBJ2-7
clone_size: .
v_call: TRBV4-2

cdr3_nt: TGTGCCAGCAGTTTTATAGGGGGCCCCGGAACTGAAGCTTTCTTT
cdr3_aa: CASSFIGGPGTEAFF
d_call: TRBD1
j_call: TRBJ1-1
clone_size: .
v_call: TRBV28

cdr3_nt: TGTGCCAGTACCTTTCGGGACAGGGTGGGTCAGCCCCAGCATTTT
cdr3_aa: CASTFRDRVGQPQHF
d_call: TRBD1
j_call: TRBJ1-5
clone_size: .
v_call: TRBV19

cdr3_nt: TGTGCCAGCAGTTACACTGCAACTAGCGGGGGCTACTTC
cdr3_aa: CASSYTATSGGYF
d_call: TRBD2
j_call: TRBJ2-7
clone_size: .
v_call: TRBV6-6

cdr3_nt: TGCAGCGGCGGCTGGGGGGTCGGGACAGATACGCAGTATTTT
cdr3_aa: CSGGWGVGTDTQYF
d_call: .
j_call: TRBJ2-3
clone_size: .
v_call: TRBV29-1

cdr3_nt: TGTGCCAGCAGTGACTCGGCGGGAGGACAAGATACGCAGTATTTT
cdr3_aa: CASSDSAGGQDTQYF
d_call: TRBD2
j_call: TRBJ2-3
clone_size: .
v_call: TRBV6-4